This is a list of T cell receptor beta chains from one sample in a study of OX40 agonist ivuxolimab in advanced cancers. Sequencing used immunoSEQ multiplex PCR; TCRdb keeps in-frame clones, though not all of them. The table records 25,000 to 40,000 clones, about 87% of them present only once. The sequencing here drew on CD4+ or CD8+ T cells sorted from blood, taken in a trial of the OX40 agonist ivuxolimab. The source is an adult with an advanced solid tumor such as melanoma, head and neck, liver or kidney cancer. Both conserved end residues are part of each CDR3. Fields, in order: D gene, J gene, V gene, clone size, CDR3 length, CDR3 protein, CDR3 DNA. The D gene is left open where the match is weak. The size of a clone is reported for some rows only, either as once, few or many, or as a class for expanded clones.

TRBD1 | TRBJ2-5 | TRBV7-3 | once | 15 | CASSLTGTGVETQYF | TGTGCCAGCAGCTTAACGGGGACAGGGGTAGAGACCCAGTACTTC
TRBD2 | TRBJ2-3 | TRBV7-3 | few | 15 | CASSSVAGVTDTQYF | TGTGCCAGCAGCTCCGTAGCGGGAGTCACAGATACGCAGTATTTT
TRBD1 | TRBJ2-7 | TRBV10-3 | once | 13 | CAIRPGQSYEQYF | TGTGCCATCAGGCCGGGACAGAGTTACGAGCAGTACTTC
- | TRBJ2-7 | TRBV6-5 | - | 12 | CASGGTTYEQYF | TGTGCCAGCGGAGGGACGACCTACGAGCAGTACTTC
- | TRBJ2-2 | TRBV5-1 | - | 12 | CASSWNTGELFF | TGCGCCAGCAGCTGGAACACCGGGGAGCTGTTTTTT
- | TRBJ2-2 | TRBV30 | - | 11 | CAWKFSGELFF | TGTGCCTGGAAATTCTCCGGGGAGCTGTTTTTT
- | TRBJ1-2 | TRBV11-2 | - | 11 | CASSFGSGYTF | TGTGCCAGCAGCTTTGGGAGTGGCTACACCTTC
- | TRBJ2-2 | TRBV2 | - | 15 | CASSGYTSNTGELFF | TGTGCCAGCAGTGGGTACACTTCGAACACCGGGGAGCTGTTTTTT
- | TRBJ2-7 | TRBV7-6 | - | 17 | CASSFAPNKPNSYEQYF | TGTGCCAGCAGCTTCGCGCCTAACAAGCCCAACTCCTACGAGCAGTACTTC
- | TRBJ2-7 | TRBV7-3 | - | 16 | CASSSDSSAGSYEQYF | TGTGCCAGCAGCTCGGACAGTTCGGCCGGCTCCTACGAGCAGTACTTC
- | TRBJ2-2 | TRBV9 | medium-sized | 12 | CASSVLNGELFF | TGTGCCAGCAGCGTACTTAACGGGGAGCTGTTTTTT
- | TRBJ2-1 | TRBV5-4 | - | 12 | CASSSPYNEQFF | TGTGCCAGCAGCTCTCCCTACAATGAGCAGTTCTTC
TRBD1 | TRBJ1-5 | TRBV18 | - | 13 | CASCRDRDQPQHF | TGTGCCAGCTGTAGGGACAGGGACCAGCCCCAGCATTTT
TRBD1 | TRBJ2-3 | TRBV7-9 | - | 12 | CASSLIGTESYF | TGTGCCAGCAGCTTAATAGGGACAGAGTCGTATTTT
- | TRBJ1-5 | TRBV4-1 | - | 15 | CASSQGPYSNQPQHF | TGCGCCAGCAGCCAAGGACCCTATAGCAATCAGCCCCAGCATTTT
- | TRBJ1-5 | TRBV5-4 | medium-sized | 13 | CASSADPNQPQHF | TGTGCCAGCAGCGCGGATCCTAATCAGCCCCAGCATTTT
- | TRBJ2-3 | TRBV7-6 | few | 12 | CASSLGTDTQYF | TGTGCCAGCAGCTTGGGTACAGATACGCAGTATTTT
- | TRBJ1-3 | TRBV9 | - | 15 | CASSDPDSSGNTIYF | TGTGCCAGCAGCGACCCCGACAGCTCTGGAAACACCATATATTTT
- | TRBJ1-5 | TRBV4-1 | - | 11 | CASGANQPQHF | TGCGCCAGCGGAGCCAATCAGCCCCAGCATTTT
TRBD2 | TRBJ2-7 | TRBV29-1 | - | 16 | CSVDWTDTSGRYEQYF | TGCAGCGTAGACTGGACGGATACTAGCGGGAGGTACGAGCAGTACTTC
TRBD2 | TRBJ2-7 | TRBV29-1 | - | 13 | CSVEKGLAGEQYF | TGCAGCGTTGAGAAGGGTCTAGCGGGGGAGCAGTACTTC
- | TRBJ2-1 | TRBV13 | - | 14 | CASSRISSYNEQFF | TGTGCCAGCAGCCGGATAAGCTCCTACAATGAGCAGTTCTTC
- | TRBJ1-1 | TRBV11-3 | - | 13 | CASSFRGGTEAFF | TGTGCCAGCAGCTTCAGAGGCGGCACTGAAGCTTTCTTT
- | TRBJ1-5 | TRBV4-1 | - | 15 | CASSQGPRGNQPQHF | TGCGCCAGCAGCCAAGGTCCCCGGGGCAATCAGCCCCAGCATTTT
TRBD1 | TRBJ1-2 | TRBV27 | - | 15 | CASSCTGEENYGYTF | TGTGCCAGCAGCTGCACAGGGGAGGAGAACTATGGCTACACCTTC
TRBD1 | TRBJ1-2 | TRBV9 | - | 15 | CASSVVTGGADGYTF | TGTGCCAGCAGCGTAGTAACAGGGGGCGCGGATGGCTACACCTTC
TRBD2 | TRBJ2-7 | TRBV28 | - | 16 | CASSIPRLAGEHEQYF | TGTGCCAGCAGCATCCCCCGACTAGCGGGAGAGCACGAGCAGTACTTC
- | TRBJ2-7 | TRBV27 | - | 13 | CASSFQGGYEQYF | TGTGCCAGCAGTTTTCAGGGGGGATACGAGCAGTACTTC
- | TRBJ2-2 | TRBV7-9 | - | 13 | CATPRMDTGELFF | TGTGCCACCCCTCGGATGGACACCGGGGAGCTGTTTTTT
- | TRBJ1-1 | TRBV20-1 | few | 10 | CGYGNTEAFF | TGCGGTTACGGGAACACTGAAGCTTTCTTT
TRBD1 | TRBJ2-7 | TRBV28 | - | 15 | CASKKRQGAGYEQYF | TGTGCCAGCAAAAAAAGACAGGGGGCGGGGTACGAGCAGTACTTC
- | TRBJ1-5 | TRBV2 | once | 14 | CASSAFTVGQPQHF | TGTGCCAGCAGCGCGTTTACGGTGGGACAGCCCCAGCATTTT
TRBD1 | TRBJ1-2 | TRBV6-1 | - | 19 | CASSERVETGLFRNYGYTF | TGTGCCAGCAGTGAAAGGGTCGAGACAGGGTTATTTCGAAACTATGGCTACACCTTC
- | TRBJ1-1 | TRBV6-6 | - | 15 | CASSSPGGANTEAFF | TGTGCCAGCAGTTCCCCGGGAGGCGCGAACACTGAAGCTTTCTTT
TRBD2 | TRBJ2-1 | TRBV27 | - | 17 | CASSLSAGLAGVDEQFF | TGTGCCAGCAGTTTATCGGCCGGACTAGCGGGAGTCGATGAGCAGTTCTTC
- | TRBJ2-1 | TRBV9 | - | 15 | CASSVGGDSYNEQFF | TGTGCCAGCAGCGTAGGCGGAGACTCCTACAATGAGCAGTTCTTC
- | TRBJ2-1 | TRBV13 | once | 13 | CASSLARDNEQFF | TGTGCCAGCAGCTTAGCACGAGACAATGAGCAGTTCTTC
TRBD1 | TRBJ1-1 | TRBV29-1 | - | 21 | CSPRPGGRTTGGLARMTEAFF | TGCAGCCCACGCCCGGGGGGCCGAACAACAGGGGGTTTGGCTCGGATGACTGAAGCTTTCTTT
- | TRBJ1-4 | TRBV29-1 | - | 12 | CSVGLSNEKLFF | TGCAGCGTTGGGCTGAGTAATGAAAAACTGTTTTTT
- | TRBJ1-3 | TRBV6-5 | - | 14 | CASSYSGAGNTIYF | TGTGCCAGCAGTTACTCCGGGGCTGGAAACACCATATATTTT